The 23 T cell receptor beta chains given below trace back to one sample, sequenced in a study of cytomegalovirus exposure and HLA in healthy donors. Primers: 60 Vbeta forward and 13 Jbeta reverse. Sequenced by immunoSEQ multiplex PCR; TCRdb stores in-frame clones only, minus some. The top ten hold around 10% of the sample, which has roughly 120,000 clones, under 80% seen once. The sequenced material came from PBMCs. Every receptor here comes from a woman between 50 and 59 years old in good health and CMV-seropositive.

The chain carries TRBV28 and TRBJ2-7; 13 nucleotides match TRBD2. Trimming removed 6 bases from V and 7 bases from J; junction bases left unmatched: 9. The CDR3 covers 15 residues. Germline lookup yields CDR1 MDHEN and CDR2 SYDVKM. The CDR3 sequence: CASRIGLAGAYEQYV. The CDR3 DNA sequence: TGTGCCAGCAGGATCGGACTAGCGGGAGCTTATGAGCAGTACGTC.

Only a few counts were recorded for this clone. The chain is built from TRBV27 and TRBJ2-5, with 10 bases matching TRBD2. Germline-derived CDR1 and CDR2 are MNHEY and SMNVEV (reference sequence). Trimming at V came to 5 bases and at J to 5 bases, leaving 11 bases not matched to a gene. The CDR3 extends over 16 amino acids. CDR3 DNA: TGTGCCAGCAGTCCACTACTAGCGGGGTTCGGGGAGACCCAGTACTTC. The encoded protein is CASSPLLAGFGETQYF.

This chain joins TRBV28 and TRBJ2-7; 9 bases fit TRBD1. V dropped 5 bases and J dropped 3; count of bases not matched to a gene: 8. Germline CDR1 and CDR2: MDHEN and SYDVKM. The CDR3 consists of 15 residues. The CDR3 loop is CASSPDPGQGYEQYF. In DNA, the CDR3 is TGTGCCAGCAGTCCAGACCCGGGACAGGGCTACGAGCAGTACTTC.

This rearrangement joins TRBV10-2 to TRBJ2-3, with D unresolved. The CDR3 is made up of 12 amino acids. The V and J ends lost 4 bases and 6 bases respectively, with 8 bases between them. Germline V gives CDR1 WSHSY, CDR2 SAAADI. The CDR3: CASSGSRDTQYF. The CDR3 DNA is TGCGCCAGCAGTGGGTCGCGGGATACGCAGTATTTT.

This rearrangement joins TRBV5-1 to TRBJ1-1; 10 nucleotides align to TRBD1. The CDR3 has 17 residues. Unmatched junction bases numbered 14, after V lost 4 bases and J lost 5 bases. Per germline, CDR1 SGHRS and CDR2 YFSETQ. In DNA form, the CDR3 reads TGCGCCAGCAGCGGGGGGACAGGGGTCATCTCGGGGACTGAAGCTTTCTTT. Translation: CASSGGTGVISGTEAFF.

The gene calls are TRBV5-6 and TRBJ1-1; the match to TRBD1 covers 7 bases. V dropped 0 bases and J dropped 5; count of bases not matched to a gene: 7. Germline V gene data show CDR1 as SGHDT and CDR2 as YYEEEE. CDR3 length: 15 residues. The CDR3 nucleotides read TGTGCCAGCAGCTTGGTTCTCCCCAGGGGGACTGAAGCTTTCTTT. The encoded protein is CASSLVLPRGTEAFF.

This chain uses TRBV5-1 with TRBJ2-5, with TRBD2 matching over 12 bases. The CDR3 length is 19 residues. Trimming at V came to 0 bases and at J to 5 bases, leaving 14 bases not matched to a gene. From germline, CDR1 is SGHRS and CDR2 YFSETQ. The CDR3 is CASSLELWLAGGPRETQYF. The CDR3 region has the DNA TGCGCCAGCAGCTTGGAATTATGGCTAGCGGGGGGGCCAAGGGAGACCCAGTACTTC.

This sequence joins TRBV9 and TRBJ2-7, with 8 bases identical to TRBD1. This CDR3 contains 15 residues. Per the germline V gene, CDR1 is SGDLS and CDR2 is YYNGEE. V gave up 3 bases and J gave up 4 bases; unmatched junction bases: 9. CDR3 bases: TGTGCCAGCAGCGGATCGTTAGACAGGGGATACGAGCAGTACTTC. Translating gives CASSGSLDRGYEQYF.

The chain employs TRBV9 and TRBJ2-1, with TRBD2 matching 8 bases. Germline CDR1 reads SGDLS; CDR2 reads YYNGEE. This CDR3 has 14 amino acids. Trimming at V came to 2 bases and at J to 8 bases, leaving 6 bases not matched to a gene. Written as DNA, the CDR3 is TGTGCCAGCAGCGTCGGCGGGGGGACGGATGAGCAGTTCTTC. It specifies CASSVGGGTDEQFF.

This clone was counted a few times. This chain joins TRBV4-1 and TRBJ2-7; D not certain. CDR3 length: 16 residues. Trimming cost V 0 bases and J 2 bases, with 14 bases left between them. Germline V CDR1 and CDR2: MGHRA, YSYEKL. CDR3 nucleotides: TGCGCCAGCAGCCAAGACCCCGCAGGCTCAACCTACGAGCAGTACTTC. The encoded protein is CASSQDPAGSTYEQYF.

This sequence joins TRBV5-1 and TRBJ1-2; 10 nucleotides line up with TRBD1. With V trimmed by 1 base and J by 0 bases, 12 bases remained unmatched. This CDR3 has 19 amino acids. The germline V gene has CDR1 SGHRS and CDR2 YFSETQ. The CDR3 DNA reads as TGCGCCAGCAGCTTGTACTCCGGGACAGGGGCCAGTACTAACTATGGCTACACCTTC. Translated: CASSLYSGTGASTNYGYTF.

The chain carries TRBV27 and TRBJ2-7, with 15 bases identical to TRBD2. Germline V gene lookup returns CDR1 MNHEY and CDR2 SMNVEV (reference sequence). Trimming took 10 bases from V and 3 from J; bases not matched to a gene: 13. The length of the CDR3 is 17 residues. In nucleotides, the CDR3 is TGTGCCACCAGGACTAGCGGGAGGGTCCAATATATCTACGAGCAGTACTTC. The encoded protein is CATRTSGRVQYIYEQYF.

The gene calls are TRBV7-2 and TRBJ1-1; weak D call: TRBD1 (5 bases). The V and J ends lost 7 bases and 0 bases respectively, with 18 bases between them. Per germline, CDR1 SGHTA and CDR2 FQGNSA. CDR3 length equals 16 residues. The DNA for the CDR3 is TGTGCCAGCACCATTGTCGGGGGTGTCATGAACACTGAAGCTTTCTTT. It is translated as CASTIVGGVMNTEAFF.

This clone has a single count. This rearrangement joins TRBV7-8 to TRBJ1-2; D might be TRBD1 (5 bases). With 1 base removed from V and 8 bases from J, the gap between germline ends came to 14 bases. Germline-derived CDR1 and CDR2 are SGHVS and FQNEAQ. CDR3 size: 14 residues. The CDR3 DNA follows: TGTGCCAGCAGCTTAGTAACAGGTGTACGGGGCTACACCTTC. Protein sequence: CASSLVTGVRGYTF.

The chain employs TRBV30 and TRBJ2-2; 11 nucleotides match TRBD2. J gave up 7 bases and V 2 bases, and 6 bases lay outside the gene matches. This CDR3 contains 15 residues. Germline lookup yields CDR1 GTSNPN and CDR2 SVGIG (reference sequence). The CDR3 coding sequence is TGTGCCTGGAGTTCAAAAGGGACTAGCGGCGGGGAGCTGTTTTTT. Residues: CAWSSKGTSGGELFF. The full variable domain, with the rest looked up from reference TRBV30 and TRBJ2-2, is SQTIHQWPATLVQPVGSPLSLECTVEGTSNPNLYWYRQAAGRGLQLLFYSVGIGQISSEVPQNLSASRPQDRQFILSSKKLLLSDSGFYLCAWSSKGTSGGELFFGEGSRLTVL.

V usage is TRBV6-1 and J usage is TRBJ1-4; no reliable D call. With 1 base removed from V and 2 bases from J, the gap between germline ends came to 17 bases. This CDR3 is built from 18 residues. Germline values: CDR1 MNHNS, CDR2 SASEGT. CDR3 in amino acids: CASSEEVVRRGTNEKLFF. In DNA, the CDR3 is TGTGCCAGCAGTGAAGAAGTGGTTCGGAGAGGGACTAATGAAAAACTGTTTTTT.

J is TRBJ2-7 and V is TRBV29-1, with TRBD1 identical over 7 bases. Germline trimming cut 6 bases from V and 1 base from J; bases unmatched to any gene: 6. Germline CDR1 reads SQVTM; CDR2 reads ANQGSEA. The CDR3 has 13 residues. The CDR3 bases are TGCAGCGTCTCGACAGGGTCGTCCTACGAGCAGTACTTC. Translating gives CSVSTGSSYEQYF.

The V and J genes are TRBV10-1 and TRBJ2-2, with unresolved D. CDR1 is WNHNN, CDR2 SYGVQD, per germline (reference sequence). This CDR3 contains 12 residues. Trimming removed 10 bases from V and 4 bases from J, with 10 bases in between. This CDR3 reads CATADSTGELFF. The CDR3 nucleotides are TGCGCCACCGCTGACTCCACCGGGGAGCTGTTTTTT.

This chain connects TRBV18 to TRBJ1-3; TRBD1 aligns across 9 bases. V lost 0 bases to trimming and J lost 2 bases; unmatched junction nucleotides: 2. Germline V gene data show CDR1 as KGHSH and CDR2 as LQKENI. This CDR3 has 16 amino acids. The CDR3 loop reads CASSPPTGGTGNTIYF. Here the CDR3 DNA reads TGTGCCAGCTCACCACCAACAGGGGGCACTGGAAACACCATATATTTT.

This sequence joins TRBV4-3 and TRBJ1-3, with a tentative D call TRBD1 (5 bases). CDR3 length: 18 residues. Germline lookup yields CDR1 LGHNA and CDR2 YSLEER. V was shortened by 4 bases and J by 0 bases, with 19 bases between the two germline ends. The CDR3, as DNA: TGCGCCAGCAGCCTCGGGGGTGAGGGCAGAGCCTCTGGAAACACCATATATTTT. It specifies CASSLGGEGRASGNTIYF.

The chain is built from TRBV5-4 and TRBJ1-2, with 7 bases aligning to TRBD1. Germline CDR1 is SGHNT and CDR2 is YYREEE (reference sequence). The CDR3 spans 15 residues. V gave up 4 bases and J gave up 4 bases; unmatched junction bases: 10. The CDR3 bases are TGTGCCAGCAGCCGGGCGGACAGGCAAATCTATGGCTACACCTTC. Its translation: CASSRADRQIYGYTF. The full variable domain, with the rest looked up from reference TRBV5-4 and TRBJ1-2, is ETGVTQSPTHLIKTRGQQVTLRCSSQSGHNTVSWYQQALGQGPQFIFQYYREEENGRGNFPPRFSGLQFPNYSSELNVNALELDDSALYLCASSRADRQIYGYTFGSGTRLTVV.

This chain joins TRBV15 and TRBJ2-3; 9 nucleotides line up with TRBD1. The V segment lost 4 bases and the J segment 3 bases; nucleotides outside the gene matches: 5. Germline lookup yields CDR1 LNHNV and CDR2 YYDKDF (reference sequence). The CDR3 spans 15 residues. The DNA for the CDR3 is TGTGCCACCAGCAAGGGACAGGGAACAACAGATACGCAGTATTTT. It encodes CATSKGQGTTDTQYF.

This clone was observed a single time. The chain carries TRBV7-2 and TRBJ2-5; 7 nucleotides align to TRBD2. V shed 4 bases, J shed 5 bases, and the junction held 10 bases outside the gene matches. The CDR3 covers 15 residues. Germline assignment: CDR1 SGHTA and CDR2 FQGNSA. CDR3 sequence: CASSYVTGGGETQYF. For the CDR3, the DNA is TGTGCCAGCAGCTACGTCACGGGGGGAGGGGAGACCCAGTACTTC. Looking up the rest from reference TRBV7-2 and TRBJ2-5 gives the full variable domain: GAGVSQSPSNKVTEKGKDVELRCDPISGHTALYWYRQSLGQGLEFLIYFQGNSAPDKSGLPSDRFSAERTGGSVSTLTIQRTQQEDSAVYLCASSYVTGGGETQYFGPGTRLLVL.